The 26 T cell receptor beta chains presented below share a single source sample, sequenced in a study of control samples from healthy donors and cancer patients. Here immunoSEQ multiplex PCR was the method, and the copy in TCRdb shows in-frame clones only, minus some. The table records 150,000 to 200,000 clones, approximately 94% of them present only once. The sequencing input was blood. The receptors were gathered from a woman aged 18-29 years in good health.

The DNA of the CDR3 is TGTGCCAGTAATTCTCCCGGGACAGGGAGATACGAGCAGTACTTC. This sequence encodes CASNSPGTGRYEQYF. The chain links TRBV19 to TRBJ2-7; the match to TRBD1 covers 9 bases. CDR3 length: 15 amino acids. Per germline, CDR1 LNHDA and CDR2 SQIVND (reference sequence). V shed 7 bases, J shed 4 bases, and the junction held 11 bases outside the gene matches.

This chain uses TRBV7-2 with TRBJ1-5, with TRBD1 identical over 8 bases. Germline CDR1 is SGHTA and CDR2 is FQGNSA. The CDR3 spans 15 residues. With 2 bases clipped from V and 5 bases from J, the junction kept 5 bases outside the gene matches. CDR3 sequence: CASSLQAGGYQPQHF. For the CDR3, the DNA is TGTGCCAGCAGCTTACAGGCAGGGGGCTATCAGCCCCAGCATTTT.

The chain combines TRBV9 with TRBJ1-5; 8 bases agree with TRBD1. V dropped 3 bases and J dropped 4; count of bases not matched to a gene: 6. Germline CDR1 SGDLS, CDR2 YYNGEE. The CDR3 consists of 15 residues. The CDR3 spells CASSGGTGVNQPQHF. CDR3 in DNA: TGTGCCAGCAGCGGCGGGACAGGAGTAAATCAGCCCCAGCATTTT.

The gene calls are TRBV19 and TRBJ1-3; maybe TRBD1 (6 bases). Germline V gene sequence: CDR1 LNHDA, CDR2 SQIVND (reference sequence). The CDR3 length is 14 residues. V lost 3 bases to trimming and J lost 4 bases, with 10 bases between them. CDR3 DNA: TGTGCCAGTAGTATGGCAGGGGCCGGAAACACCATATATTTT. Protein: CASSMAGAGNTIYF.

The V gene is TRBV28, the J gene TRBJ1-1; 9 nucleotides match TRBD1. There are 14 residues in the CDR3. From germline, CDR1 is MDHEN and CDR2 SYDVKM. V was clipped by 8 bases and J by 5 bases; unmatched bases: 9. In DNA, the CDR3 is TGTGCCAGCGTTACAGGGGGCGCGGGAACTGAAGCTTTCTTT. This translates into CASVTGGAGTEAFF.

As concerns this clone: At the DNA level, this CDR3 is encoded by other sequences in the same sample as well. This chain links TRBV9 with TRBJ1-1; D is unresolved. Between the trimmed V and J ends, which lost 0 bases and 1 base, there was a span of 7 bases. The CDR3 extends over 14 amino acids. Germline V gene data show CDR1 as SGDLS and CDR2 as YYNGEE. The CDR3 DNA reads TGTGCCAGCAGCGTAGGGACGCCGAACACTGAAGCTTTCTTT. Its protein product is CASSVGTPNTEAFF.

The CDR3 region has the DNA TGTGCCAGCAGTGACCTTCCGACAGGCACCTCTGGAAACACCATATATTTT. Its protein product is CASSDLPTGTSGNTIYF. This chain links TRBV2 with TRBJ1-3, with a possible D match to TRBD1 (6 bases). Germline V gives CDR1 SNHLY, CDR2 FYNNEI. This CDR3 comprises 17 residues. Trimming took off 3 bases at V and 0 bases at J, with 15 bases between the two ends.

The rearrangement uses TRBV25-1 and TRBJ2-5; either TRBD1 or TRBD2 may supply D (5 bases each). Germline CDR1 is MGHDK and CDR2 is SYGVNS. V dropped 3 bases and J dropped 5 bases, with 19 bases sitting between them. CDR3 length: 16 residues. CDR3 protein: CASSDLRSRWGETQYF. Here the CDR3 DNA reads TGTGCCAGCAGTGATCTAAGGTCCCGATGGGGGGAGACCCAGTACTTC.

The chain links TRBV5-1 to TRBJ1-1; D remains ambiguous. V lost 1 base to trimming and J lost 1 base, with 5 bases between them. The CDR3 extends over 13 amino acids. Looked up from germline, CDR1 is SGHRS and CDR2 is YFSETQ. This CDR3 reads CASSLTENTEAFF. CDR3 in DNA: TGCGCCAGCAGCTTGACAGAGAACACTGAAGCTTTCTTT. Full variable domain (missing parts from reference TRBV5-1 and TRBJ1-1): KAGVTQTPRYLIKTRGQQVTLSCSPISGHRSVSWYQQTPGQGLQFLFEYFSETQRNKGNFPGRFSGRQFSNSRSEMNVSTLELGDSALYLCASSLTENTEAFFGQGTRLTVV.

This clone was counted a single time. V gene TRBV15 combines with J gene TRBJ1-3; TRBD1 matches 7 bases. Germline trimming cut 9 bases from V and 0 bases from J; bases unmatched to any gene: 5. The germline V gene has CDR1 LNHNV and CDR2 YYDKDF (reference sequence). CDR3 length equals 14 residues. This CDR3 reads CATRGQLSGNTIYF. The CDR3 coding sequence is TGTGCCACGAGGGGACAGCTCTCTGGAAACACCATATATTTT.

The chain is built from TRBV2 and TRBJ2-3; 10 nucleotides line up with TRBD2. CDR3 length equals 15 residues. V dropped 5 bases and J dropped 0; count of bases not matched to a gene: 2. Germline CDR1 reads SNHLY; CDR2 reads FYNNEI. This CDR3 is CASSQLAGSTDTQYF. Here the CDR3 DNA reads TGTGCCAGCAGTCAACTAGCGGGAAGCACAGATACGCAGTATTTT.

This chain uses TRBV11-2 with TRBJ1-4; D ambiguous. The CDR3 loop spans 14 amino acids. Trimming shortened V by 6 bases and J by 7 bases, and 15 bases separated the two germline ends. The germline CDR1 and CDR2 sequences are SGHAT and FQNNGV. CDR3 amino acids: CASREVGKGEKLFF. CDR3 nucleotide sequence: TGTGCCAGCAGGGAGGTCGGGAAGGGTGAAAAACTGTTTTTT.

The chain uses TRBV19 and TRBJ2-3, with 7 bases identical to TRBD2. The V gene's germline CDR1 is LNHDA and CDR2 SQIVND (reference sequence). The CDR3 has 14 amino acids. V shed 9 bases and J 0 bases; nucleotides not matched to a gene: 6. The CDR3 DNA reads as TGTGCCAGCCGGGAGGCTCCTAGCACAGATACGCAGTATTTT. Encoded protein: CASREAPSTDTQYF.

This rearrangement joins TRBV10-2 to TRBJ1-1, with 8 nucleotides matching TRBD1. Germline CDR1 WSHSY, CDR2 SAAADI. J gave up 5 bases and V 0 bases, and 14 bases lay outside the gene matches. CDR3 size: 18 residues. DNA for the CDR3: TGCGCCAGCAGTGAGTCAATCAGGGGGCGGCTGAGGCGAACTGAAGCTTTCTTT. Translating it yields CASSESIRGRLRRTEAFF.

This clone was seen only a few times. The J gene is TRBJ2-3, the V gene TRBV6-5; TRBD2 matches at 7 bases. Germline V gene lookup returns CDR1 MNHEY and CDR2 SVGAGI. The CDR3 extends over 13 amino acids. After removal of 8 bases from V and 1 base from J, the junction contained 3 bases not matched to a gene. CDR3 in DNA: TGTGCCAGCCGGGGGGACGGCACAGATACGCAGTATTTT. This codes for CASRGDGTDTQYF.

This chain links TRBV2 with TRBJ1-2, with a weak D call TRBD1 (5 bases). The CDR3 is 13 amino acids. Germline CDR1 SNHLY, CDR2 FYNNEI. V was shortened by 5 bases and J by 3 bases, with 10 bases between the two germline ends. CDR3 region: CASSTQGDYGYTF. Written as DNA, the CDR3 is TGTGCCAGCAGTACCCAGGGAGACTATGGCTACACCTTC.

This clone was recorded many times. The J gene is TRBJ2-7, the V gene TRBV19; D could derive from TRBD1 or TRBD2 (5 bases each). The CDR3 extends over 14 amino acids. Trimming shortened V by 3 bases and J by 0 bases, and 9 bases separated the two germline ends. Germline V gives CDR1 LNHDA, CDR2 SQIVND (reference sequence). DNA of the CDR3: TGTGCCAGTAGTATGAGGGACGGCTCCTACGAGCAGTACTTC. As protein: CASSMRDGSYEQYF.

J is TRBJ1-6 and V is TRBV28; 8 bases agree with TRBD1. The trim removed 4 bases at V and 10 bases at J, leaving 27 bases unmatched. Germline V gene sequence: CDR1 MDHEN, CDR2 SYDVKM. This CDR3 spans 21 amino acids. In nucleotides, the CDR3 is TGTGCCAGCAGTTCCGTCCTGGACTATGGGCCTTTAGGACAGGGCAGGTCACCCCTCCACTTT. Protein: CASSSVLDYGPLGQGRSPLHF.

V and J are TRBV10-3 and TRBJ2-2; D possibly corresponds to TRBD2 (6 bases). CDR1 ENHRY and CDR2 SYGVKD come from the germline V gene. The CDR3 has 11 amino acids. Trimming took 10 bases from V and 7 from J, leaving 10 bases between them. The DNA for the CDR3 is TGTGCCACAGGAGGGTTCGGGGAGCTGTTTTTT. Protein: CATGGFGELFF.

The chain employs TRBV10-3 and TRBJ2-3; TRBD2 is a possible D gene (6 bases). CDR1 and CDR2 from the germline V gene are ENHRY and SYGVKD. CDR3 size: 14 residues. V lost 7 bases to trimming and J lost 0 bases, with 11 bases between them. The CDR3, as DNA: TGTGCCATCACCCGTGGAGGGAGCACAGATACGCAGTATTTT. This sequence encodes CAITRGGSTDTQYF.

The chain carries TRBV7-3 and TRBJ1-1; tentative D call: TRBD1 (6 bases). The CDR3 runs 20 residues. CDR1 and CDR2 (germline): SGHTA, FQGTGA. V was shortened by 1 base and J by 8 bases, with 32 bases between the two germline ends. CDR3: CASSLIRGGPNGGSLREAFF. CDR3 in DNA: TGTGCCAGCAGCTTAATCCGGGGGGGCCCAAATGGCGGATCCCTTCGAGAAGCTTTCTTT.

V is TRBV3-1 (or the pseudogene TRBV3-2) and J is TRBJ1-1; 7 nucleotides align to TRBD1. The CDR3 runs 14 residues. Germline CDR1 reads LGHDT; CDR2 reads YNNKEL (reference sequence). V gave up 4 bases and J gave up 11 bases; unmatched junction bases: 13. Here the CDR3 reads CASSPKGTVPLAFF. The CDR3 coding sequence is TGTGCCAGCAGCCCCAAGGGGACAGTACCTTTGGCTTTCTTT.

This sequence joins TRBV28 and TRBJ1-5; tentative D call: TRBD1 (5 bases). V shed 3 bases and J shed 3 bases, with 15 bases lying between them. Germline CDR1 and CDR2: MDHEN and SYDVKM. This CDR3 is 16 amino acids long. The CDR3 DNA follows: TGTGCCAGCAGTTTTAACGCGGCAGGGCTCAATCAGCCCCAGCATTTT. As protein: CASSFNAAGLNQPQHF.

The CDR3 loop reads CASSYSRVGAFF. CDR3 sequence (DNA): TGTGCCAGCAGCTATTCCAGGGTTGGAGCTTTCTTT. The chain uses TRBV28 and TRBJ1-1; possible D gene TRBD1, 5 bases. Germline V lookup: CDR1 MDHEN, CDR2 SYDVKM. V gave up 6 bases and J gave up 10 bases, with 15 bases separating them. The CDR3 consists of 12 residues.

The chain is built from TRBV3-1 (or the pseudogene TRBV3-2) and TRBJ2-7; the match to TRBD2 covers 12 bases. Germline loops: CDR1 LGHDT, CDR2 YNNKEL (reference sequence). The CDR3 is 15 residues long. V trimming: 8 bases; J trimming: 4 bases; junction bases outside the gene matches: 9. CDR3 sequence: CASSTSGGLKYEQYF. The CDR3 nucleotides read TGTGCCAGCTCGACTAGCGGGGGCCTAAAGTACGAGCAGTACTTC.

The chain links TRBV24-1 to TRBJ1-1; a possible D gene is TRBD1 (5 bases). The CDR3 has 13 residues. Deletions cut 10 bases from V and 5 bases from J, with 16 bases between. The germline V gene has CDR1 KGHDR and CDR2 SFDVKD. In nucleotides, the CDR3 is TGTGCCACACAGGACCGGTGGATGACTGAAGCTTTCTTT. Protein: CATQDRWMTEAFF.